Sequencing of this T cell receptor (beta chain) was carried out in a study of blood T cells in healthy people across ages (dated by TCRdb to the mid-2010s). Describing the broader study: Template switching captured roughly one uniquely barcoded TCR beta cDNA molecule per two T cells in model experiments. To track age-related changes in TCR beta repertoire diversity, the study relied on deep sequencing normalized with unique cDNA molecular identifiers. Donors were grouped into four age groups: young (average about 15 years), middle-aged (over 35), aged (about 60) and long-lived (around 80). For two donors (one aged 18 to 30 and one aged 80 or older), the study analyzed two additional independent replicas of 1 million unique cDNA reads from the same blood draw. The research as a whole found: Compared with the aged group, the long-lived group had more naive CD4+ T cells, fewer expanded clones and increased TCR diversity, a pattern suggesting age selection. Observed TCR beta diversity per million T cells fell roughly linearly with age, and a significant reduction was already apparent by age about 38. The CMV infection status of donors was not known, potentially confounding age-related changes in expanded clonotypes. Estimates of total diversity based on one million sequenced T cells were considered lower bounds and underestimates. Observed TCR beta diversity correlated strongly with the percentage of naive T cells measured by flow cytometry. Bulk unsorted PBMC profiling prevented conclusive comparison of naive and antigen-experienced compartments.

V is clipped by 6 bases and J by 7 bases, and the sequence between their germline boundaries is 13 bases long. CDR1 SQVTM and CDR2 ANQGSEA are derived from the germline V gene. Measured from the cysteine to the phenylalanine, the CDR3 is 12 residues long. Only the CDR3 region is kept as DNA, spanning 36 bases read in frame from base 1. The roughly 37 donors, aged 6 to 90 years, were systemically healthy Caucasian individuals from Russia. Each donor gave 8 to 10 milliliters of peripheral blood, drawn into EDTA-treated Vacutainer tubes. Ficoll-Paque density-gradient centrifugation was used to isolate PBMCs, with at least 7 million obtained per sample. Total RNA was extracted from PBMCs with Trizol reagent, with at least 6 micrograms obtained per sample. The percentages of naive CD45RAhigh/CD27high T cells were determined by flow cytometry on a PBMC aliquot from every donor. Many counts were recorded for this clonotype. There is no known antigen for this receptor. No much larger clone exists at a distance of one base, and base qualities are not known.

The library was generated by 5' RACE. Sequencer: Illumina HiSeq 2500. A second 7 to 11 cycle PCR used a sample-barcoded 5' primer and a J-beta primer mix. Each TCR beta cDNA molecule received a unique molecular identifier from a template-switch 5' adaptor carrying 12 random nucleotides. At least 2.5 million CDR3-containing paired-end reads were obtained from each sample. All of the RNA was converted into first-strand cDNA using the Mint cDNA synthesis kit, with a TRBC-specific oligonucleotide serving as the primer. After uracil-DNA glycosylase treatment, a first 18-cycle PCR used universal primers M1SS and BC2_uni_R on all cDNA. The paper's data handling went like this. Normalization of each sample was performed by random selection of 1 million high-quality reads, each carrying a distinct molecular identifier. Instead of being binned into consensus sequences, reads that shared molecular identifiers were thrown out. CDR3 identification, clonotype clustering and error correction used MiTCR with a Q25 quality threshold and the strictest error-elimination algorithm. A nonparametric unseen species model with Euler transformation was used to estimate lower-bound total TCR beta diversity. TCRdb itself trimmed the public reads at Q25 with fastp, ran MiXCR and retained productive beta chains. Under each unique CDR3 protein, matching rows form one entry showing the most common genes and DNA. The V and J calls and clone size are TCRdb's, not the authors'. This sample comprises roughly 700,000 distinct CDR3 sequences, around 25% of them detected only once. 9.4% of the sample goes to the ten largest clones.

The same data also contributed to another study, on T cells of mothers and their children. As that second study puts it: Nine systemically healthy Caucasian individuals, comprising three mothers and their six children, were included as donors. cDNA synthesis consumed the entire amount of extracted RNA, loaded at approximately 1.4 ug RNA in each 15 ul reaction. In the second PCR, sample barcodes and 2-4 random nucleotides were introduced via the M1S primer. Each mother yielded over 8.5 million TCR beta CDR3 reads and each child about 3 million reads. Thymic selection similarly shapes TCR recombination output in related and unrelated pairs, with minor effect from inherited differences. Normalized repertoire overlap was always found to be slightly, but never significantly, higher in related mother-child pairs than in unrelated mother-child pairs. No persistent microchimeric T cell clones were found, with a detection sensitivity of approximately 110 clones per million clonotypes. In the study, deep NGS was used to compare the TCR beta repertoires of mothers and children, and features distinguishing related mother-child pairs from unrelated individuals were sought. The mean age was approximately 41 +/- 4 years for the mothers and around 10 +/- 4 years for the children. After adapter ligation with NEBNext reagents, the libraries were sequenced on Illumina HiSeq 2000 with 100+100 nt paired-end reads. To avoid cross-contamination, the mother libraries and the child libraries were prepared a month apart and sequenced in separate runs. For each donor, somewhere between roughly 500,000 and 2,100,000 distinct TCR beta clonotypes were identified. Naive TCR beta clonotypes were estimated from low-frequency clonotypes matched to each donor's FACS-determined naive share, without sorting.

The TCR sequence derives from a boy aged 5-17 years in good health. The specimen was blood. Recombination linked TRBV29-1 to TRBJ1-5; tentative D gene TRBD1, with 5 bases matching. DNA sequence: TGCAGCGTCTTGGACGGGGGGCAGCCCCAGCATTTT. It specifies CSVLDGGQPQHF.